Sequencing of this T cell receptor (beta chain) was carried out in a study of blood T cell repertoires in COVID-19. The table came from immunoSEQ multiplex PCR; TCRdb's copy has only in-frame clones and leaves some out. This sample has tens of thousands of clones; 86% occur once, and the top ten carry approximately 16%. CDR1 and CDR2 from the germline V gene are LGHDT and YNNKEL (reference sequence). The CDR3 has 12 amino acids. V lost 1 base, J lost 5 bases, and 6 bases lay in between. This clone was recorded a few times. The origin of this receptor is a man between 60 and 70 years old with active or convalescent COVID-19. What was sequenced was peripheral blood. The chain uses TRBV3-1 (or the pseudogene TRBV3-2) and TRBJ2-7; weak D call: TRBD2 (6 bases). The CDR3 is CASSQGRDEQYF. For the CDR3, the DNA is TGTGCCAGCAGCCAAGGGAGGGACGAGCAGTACTTC.